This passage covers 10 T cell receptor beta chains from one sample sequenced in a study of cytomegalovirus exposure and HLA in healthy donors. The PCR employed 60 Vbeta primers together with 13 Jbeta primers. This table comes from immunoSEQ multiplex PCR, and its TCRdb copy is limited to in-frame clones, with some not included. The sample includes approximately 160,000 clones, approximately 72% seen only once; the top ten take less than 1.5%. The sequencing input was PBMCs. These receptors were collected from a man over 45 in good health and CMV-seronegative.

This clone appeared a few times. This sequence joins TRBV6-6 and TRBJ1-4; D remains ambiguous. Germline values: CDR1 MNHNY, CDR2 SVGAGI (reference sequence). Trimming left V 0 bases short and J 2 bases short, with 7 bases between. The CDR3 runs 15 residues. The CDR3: CASSYSRGTNEKLFF. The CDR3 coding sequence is TGTGCCAGCAGTTACTCGAGAGGGACTAATGAAAAACTGTTTTTT.

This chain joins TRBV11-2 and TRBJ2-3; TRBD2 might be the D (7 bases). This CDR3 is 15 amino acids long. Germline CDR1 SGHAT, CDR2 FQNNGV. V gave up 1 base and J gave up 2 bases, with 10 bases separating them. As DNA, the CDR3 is TGTGCCAGCAGCTTAGGGGGGGGGCACACAGATACGCAGTATTTT. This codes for CASSLGGGHTDTQYF. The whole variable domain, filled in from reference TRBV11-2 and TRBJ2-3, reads EAGVAQSPRYKIIEKRQSVAFWCNPISGHATLYWYQQILGQGPKLLIQFQNNGVVDDSQLPKDRFSAERLKGVDSTLKIQPAKLEDSAVYLCASSLGGGHTDTQYFGPGTRLTVL.

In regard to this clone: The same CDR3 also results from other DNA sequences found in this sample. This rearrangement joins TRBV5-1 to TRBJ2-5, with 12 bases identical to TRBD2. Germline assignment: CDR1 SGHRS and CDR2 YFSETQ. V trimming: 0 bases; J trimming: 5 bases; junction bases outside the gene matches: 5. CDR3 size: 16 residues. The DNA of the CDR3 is TGCGCCAGCAGCTTGGGACTAGCGGGGGCCGGGGAGACCCAGTACTTC. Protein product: CASSLGLAGAGETQYF.

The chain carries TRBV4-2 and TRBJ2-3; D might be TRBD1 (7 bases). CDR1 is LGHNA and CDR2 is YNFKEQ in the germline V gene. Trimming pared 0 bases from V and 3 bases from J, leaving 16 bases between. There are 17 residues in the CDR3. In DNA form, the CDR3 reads TGTGCCAGCAGCCAAGACTTGAAGACAGGGAGGACAGATACGCAGTATTTT. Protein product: CASSQDLKTGRTDTQYF.

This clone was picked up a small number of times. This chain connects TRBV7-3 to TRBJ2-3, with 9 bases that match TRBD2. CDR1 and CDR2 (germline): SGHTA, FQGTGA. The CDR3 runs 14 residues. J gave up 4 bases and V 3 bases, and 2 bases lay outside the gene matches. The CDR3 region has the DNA TGTGCCAGCAGCTTGGGCGGGGGGGCAGATACGCAGTATTTT. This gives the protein CASSLGGGADTQYF.

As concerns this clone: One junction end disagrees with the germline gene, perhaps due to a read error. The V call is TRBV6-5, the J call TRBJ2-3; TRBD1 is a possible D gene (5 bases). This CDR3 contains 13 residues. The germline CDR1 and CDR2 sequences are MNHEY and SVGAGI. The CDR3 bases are TGTGCCAGCAGTTACGACAGCACAGATACGCAGTGTTTT. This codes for CASSYDSTDTQCF.

The CDR3 bases are TGCGCCAGCAGCTTCAGTCCCTCTGGGGCCAACGTCCTGACTTTC. Its translation: CASSFSPSGANVLTF. The genes are TRBV5-1 and TRBJ2-6; no reliable D call. This CDR3 contains 15 residues. V lost 2 bases and J 0 bases, leaving 6 bases between the germline ends. Per germline, CDR1 SGHRS and CDR2 YFSETQ.

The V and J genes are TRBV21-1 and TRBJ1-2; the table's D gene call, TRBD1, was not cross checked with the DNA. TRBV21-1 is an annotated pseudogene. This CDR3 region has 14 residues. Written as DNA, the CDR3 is TGTGCCAGCAGCAGCGACAGGAGGTGCTATGGCTACACCTTC. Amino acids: CASSSDRRCYGYTF.

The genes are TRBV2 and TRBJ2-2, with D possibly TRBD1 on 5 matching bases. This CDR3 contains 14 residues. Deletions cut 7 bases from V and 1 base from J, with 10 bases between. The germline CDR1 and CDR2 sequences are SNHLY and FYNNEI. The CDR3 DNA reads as TGTGCCAGCAATTATAGGGGGAACACCGGGGAGCTGTTTTTT. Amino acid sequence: CASNYRGNTGELFF.

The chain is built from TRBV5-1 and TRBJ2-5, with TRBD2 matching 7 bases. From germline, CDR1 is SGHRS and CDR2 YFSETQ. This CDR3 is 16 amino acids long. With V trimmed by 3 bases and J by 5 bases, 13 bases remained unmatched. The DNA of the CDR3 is TGCGCCAGCAGCTACCTTGGAGCGGGGCCGGAGGAGACCCAGTACTTC. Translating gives CASSYLGAGPEETQYF. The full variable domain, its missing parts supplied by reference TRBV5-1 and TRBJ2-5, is KAGVTQTPRYLIKTRGQQVTLSCSPISGHRSVSWYQQTPGQGLQFLFEYFSETQRNKGNFPGRFSGRQFSNSRSEMNVSTLELGDSALYLCASSYLGAGPEETQYFGPGTRLLVL.